These 23 T cell receptor beta chains came from one sample sequenced in a study of blood T cell repertoires in COVID-19. Repertoires were generated with immunoSEQ multiplex PCR, while TCRdb's copy carries only in-frame clones and drops some. The table lists more than 15,000 clones, over 75% of them singletons. Sequencing used peripheral blood. These receptors were collected from a middle-aged man with active COVID-19.

The chain links TRBV3-1 (or the pseudogene TRBV3-2) to TRBJ2-7; weak D call: TRBD1 (5 bases). Germline V lookup: CDR1 LGHDT, CDR2 YNNKEL (reference sequence). Between the trimmed V and J ends, which lost 4 bases and 0 bases, there was a span of 10 bases. CDR3 length equals 14 residues. The CDR3 coding sequence is TGTGCCAGCAGCCTGACAGCGAACTCCTACGAGCAGTACTTC. This translates into CASSLTANSYEQYF.

This rearrangement joins TRBV7-9 to TRBJ2-6; unclear D gene. The CDR3 has 15 amino acids. V lost 1 base, J lost 5 bases, and 9 bases lay in between. From germline, CDR1 is SEHNR and CDR2 FQNEAQ (reference sequence). The CDR3 region is CASSLVRDRANVLTF. CDR3 DNA: TGTGCCAGCAGCTTAGTTCGAGACAGGGCCAACGTCCTGACTTTC.

J is TRBJ2-2 and V is TRBV30; a weak D match, TRBD2 (6 bases). The length of the CDR3 is 14 residues. The V end was cut by 1 base, the J end by 1 base, with 7 bases between. Germline-derived CDR1 and CDR2 are GTSNPN and SVGIG (reference sequence). The CDR3 nucleotides read TGTGCCTGGAGTGACGGGGGGAACACCGGGGAGCTGTTTTTT. This gives the protein CAWSDGGNTGELFF. Based on the CDR3 plus reference TRBV30 and TRBJ2-2, the full variable domain is SQTIHQWPATLVQPVGSPLSLECTVEGTSNPNLYWYRQAAGRGLQLLFYSVGIGQISSEVPQNLSASRPQDRQFILSSKKLLLSDSGFYLCAWSDGGNTGELFFGEGSRLTVL.

The V gene is TRBV20-1, the J gene TRBJ1-2, with 7 bases identical to TRBD1. Germline V gene sequence: CDR1 DFQATT, CDR2 SNEGSKA (reference sequence). CDR3 length: 12 residues. The V gene end was trimmed by 4 bases and the J gene end by 8 bases; junction bases not matched to a gene: 7. CDR3: CSANEGALGYTF. CDR3 bases: TGCAGTGCTAATGAGGGGGCATTAGGCTACACCTTC.

The rearrangement links TRBV10-2 to TRBJ2-7, with 7 bases that match TRBD2. Germline lookup yields CDR1 WSHSY and CDR2 SAAADI. J lost 6 bases, V lost 5 bases, and 7 bases had no gene match. This CDR3 is 13 amino acids long. CDR3 coding DNA: TGCGCCAGCAGTTGGCGGGAGAATGGCGAGCAGTACTTC. Protein product: CASSWRENGEQYF.

This sequence joins TRBV6-5 and TRBJ2-3; 10 bases line up with TRBD1. The germline V gene has CDR1 MNHEY and CDR2 SVGAGI. V gave up 6 bases and J gave up 3 bases; unmatched junction bases: 6. The CDR3 loop spans 15 amino acids. The CDR3, as DNA: TGTGCCAGCAGCCACCGGACAGGGGGGACAGATACGCAGTATTTT. This gives the protein CASSHRTGGTDTQYF.

The sample holds one count of this clone. The rearrangement links TRBV19 to TRBJ2-1, with 8 bases fitting TRBD2. The germline CDR1 and CDR2 sequences are LNHDA and SQIVND (reference sequence). CDR3 length: 16 residues. V gave up 1 base and J gave up 2 bases; unmatched junction bases: 4. CDR3 DNA: TGTGCCAGTAGTATAGTCCCGGGAGGGGCCTACAATGAGCAGTTCTTC. Protein: CASSIVPGGAYNEQFF.

The V call is TRBV18, the J call TRBJ2-5; a possible D gene is TRBD2 (6 bases). Per the germline V gene, CDR1 is KGHSH and CDR2 is LQKENI. The germline V and J ends were trimmed by 5 bases and 3 bases, with 10 bases remaining between them. This CDR3 contains 13 residues. The CDR3 DNA is TGTGCCAGCTCAGCAGGACTAAAAGAGACCCAGTACTTC. This sequence encodes CASSAGLKETQYF.

The chain links TRBV19 to TRBJ1-5; 7 positions agree with TRBD1. The CDR3 spans 15 residues. Trimming removed 8 bases from V and 2 bases from J; junction bases left unmatched: 9. The germline V gene encodes CDR1 LNHDA and CDR2 SQIVND (reference sequence). CDR3 sequence: CASRRQGGGNQPQHF. The CDR3 DNA follows: TGTGCCAGTCGTAGACAGGGAGGAGGCAATCAGCCCCAGCATTTT.

The genes are TRBV19 and TRBJ1-1; 7 bases agree with TRBD1. The germline V gene has CDR1 LNHDA and CDR2 SQIVND (reference sequence). V dropped 5 bases and J dropped 10; count of bases not matched to a gene: 13. CDR3 size: 14 residues. CDR3 amino acids: CASSGEGQVRRAFF. CDR3 coding DNA: TGTGCCAGTAGTGGCGAAGGACAGGTCCGGCGAGCTTTCTTT.

The chain links TRBV7-3 to TRBJ1-1, with TRBD1 matching 9 bases. The junction had 0 bases not matched to a gene; V was cut back by 1 base and J by 3 bases. The CDR3 is 14 residues long. Per germline, CDR1 SGHTA and CDR2 FQGTGA. The CDR3 region is CASSLNRGHTEAFF. DNA for the CDR3: TGTGCCAGCAGCTTAAACAGGGGGCACACTGAAGCTTTCTTT.

This rearrangement joins TRBV27 to TRBJ1-6; D is uncertain. The ends were cut back, 2 bases at V and 0 bases at J, with 8 bases in the middle. The CDR3 has 16 amino acids. Germline assignment: CDR1 MNHEY and CDR2 SMNVEV (reference sequence). In DNA, the CDR3 is TGTGCCAGCAGTTTAGAGGGAAGCTCCTATAATTCACCCCTCCACTTT. Its protein product is CASSLEGSSYNSPLHF.

The rearrangement links TRBV3-1 (or the pseudogene TRBV3-2) to TRBJ2-7; 7 bases map to TRBD2. CDR3 size: 13 residues. The V gene's germline CDR1 is LGHDT and CDR2 YNNKEL (reference sequence). V dropped 7 bases and J dropped 2; count of bases not matched to a gene: 5. The CDR3 DNA follows: TGTGCCAGCATGGGACTAACCACCTACGAGCAGTACTTC. Protein product: CASMGLTTYEQYF.

This clone is a singleton in its sample. The chain combines TRBV9 with TRBJ1-4; 9 nucleotides match TRBD1. V lost 3 bases, J lost 5 bases, and 5 bases stayed unmatched. The CDR3 contains 15 residues. Germline CDR1 SGDLS, CDR2 YYNGEE. CDR3 nucleotides: TGTGCCAGCAGCGCCATGGACAGGGGCAATGAAAAACTGTTTTTT. Translating gives CASSAMDRGNEKLFF.

This chain uses TRBV14 with TRBJ2-2; D may be TRBD2 (5 bases). V was pared by 4 bases and J by 1 base, with 22 bases between. Looked up from germline, CDR1 is SGHDN and CDR2 is FVKESK. CDR3 size: 19 residues. CDR3 loop: CASSPSSSSPKMNTGELFF. CDR3 bases: TGTGCCAGCAGCCCGTCCTCATCTAGCCCCAAAATGAACACCGGGGAGCTGTTTTTT. Variable domain in full (rest from reference TRBV14 and TRBJ2-2): EAGVTQFPSHSVIEKGQTVTLRCDPISGHDNLYWYRRVMGKEIKFLLHFVKESKQDESGMPNNRFLAERTGGTYSTLKVQPAELEDSGVYFCASSPSSSSPKMNTGELFFGEGSRLTVL.

This clone was observed a few times. The CDR3 DNA reads as TGTGCCAGCAGCCGGGACAACCCCTACGAGCAGTACTTC. This translates into CASSRDNPYEQYF. The chain has TRBV27 and TRBJ2-7, with a weak D call TRBD1 (6 bases). The V end was cut by 6 bases, the J end by 2 bases, with 11 bases between. This CDR3 spans 13 amino acids. Germline CDR1 MNHEY, CDR2 SMNVEV (reference sequence).

There are a few counts of this clone. The chain carries TRBV2 and TRBJ2-7; 10 nucleotides agree with TRBD2. V trimming: 5 bases; J trimming: 5 bases; junction bases outside the gene matches: 9. This CDR3 region has 15 residues. CDR1 SNHLY and CDR2 FYNNEI come from the germline V gene. The CDR3 reads CASSFALLAGNEQYF. The DNA for the CDR3 is TGTGCCAGCAGTTTCGCCCTACTAGCGGGAAACGAGCAGTACTTC.

The chain employs TRBV6-2 or TRBV6-3 and TRBJ2-3; 7 nucleotides line up with TRBD2. Germline assignment: CDR1 MNHEY and CDR2 SVGEGT. The CDR3 runs to 13 residues. V was clipped by 5 bases and J by 3 bases; unmatched bases: 2. The CDR3 loop is CASSGTTTDTQYF. The DNA of the CDR3 is TGTGCCAGCAGTGGGACTACAACAGATACGCAGTATTTT.

V and J are TRBV24-1 and TRBJ1-1, with a weak D call TRBD1 (5 bases). V shed 2 bases and J shed 7 bases, with 28 bases lying between them. This CDR3 comprises 19 residues. Germline V gene lookup returns CDR1 KGHDR and CDR2 SFDVKD. CDR3: CATSDSRVSGRGKGGEAFF. The CDR3 DNA reads TGTGCCACCAGTGATTCACGGGTTTCGGGGCGCGGGAAGGGCGGTGAAGCTTTCTTT.

The chain has TRBV12-1 and TRBJ1-6. TRBV12-1 is a listed pseudogene. CDR3 size: 16 residues. CDR3 in DNA: TGTGCCAGCAGCCCCTCCGCGGGAAAGTGGGATTCACCCCTCCACTTT. Protein product: CASSPSAGKWDSPLHF.

The chain carries TRBV6-5 and TRBJ2-7; 12 bases agree with TRBD2. This CDR3 is built from 15 residues. J lost 2 bases, V lost 6 bases, and 5 bases had no gene match. Per the germline V gene, CDR1 is MNHEY and CDR2 is SVGAGI. Here the CDR3 DNA reads TGTGCCAGCAGACTCGGACTAGCGGGAACCTACGAGCAGTACTTC. Its protein product is CASRLGLAGTYEQYF.

V gene TRBV19 combines with J gene TRBJ2-1; 11 bases fit TRBD2. Germline CDR1 and CDR2: LNHDA and SQIVND (reference sequence). The V and J ends lost 4 bases and 5 bases, in that order; junction bases with no gene match: 10. The CDR3 length is 17 residues. The CDR3 is CASSRLSGTSGDNEQFF. The CDR3 DNA reads as TGTGCCAGTAGTAGACTCTCCGGGACTAGCGGTGACAATGAGCAGTTCTTC. Combining the CDR3 with reference TRBV19 and TRBJ2-1 gives the whole variable domain DGGITQSPKYLFRKEGQNVTLSCEQNLNHDAMYWYRQDPGQGLRLIYYSQIVNDFQKGDIAEGYSVSREKKESFPLTVTSAQKNPTAFYLCASSRLSGTSGDNEQFFGPGTRLTVL.

This rearrangement joins TRBV7-9 to TRBJ2-7; 9 nucleotides line up with TRBD1. Trimming cost V 4 bases and J 0 bases; bases outside gene matches: 4. The CDR3 has 15 residues. CDR1 and CDR2 from the germline V gene are SEHNR and FQNEAQ (reference sequence). CDR3 region: CASSSGQGYSYEQYF. The CDR3 nucleotides read TGTGCCAGCAGCTCCGGACAGGGGTACTCCTACGAGCAGTACTTC.